This T cell receptor beta chain was recorded in a study of T-cell reconstitution after alpha-beta-depleted transplantation in children. Construction of the TCRbeta library involved unique molecular identifiers. MiXCR was run by TCRdb on the PCR reads, yielding one entry per CDR3 protein. The sample yields 150,000 to 250,000 distinct CDR3 sequences, roughly 6% seen once. This clonotype was seen many times. What it binds is unknown. The CDR3 covers 14 residues. Germline-derived CDR1 and CDR2 are MDHEN and SYDVKM. Trimming cost V 5 bases and J 4 bases; bases outside gene matches: 7. Findings and caveats of the study: TCRbeta diversity was high at day 60 in some patients (a result of surviving recipient T cells and thymic progenitors). T cells produced anew were the main source of T-cell counts and diversity one year after transplant. Alpha-beta T cells present about two months after transplant were reported to originate from several hundred expanded graft clones.

This TCR was sampled from a girl under three years old with combined immunodeficiency, due to receive a stem cell transplant. This chain connects TRBV28 to TRBJ2-5; TRBD1 matches at 7 bases. The source was PBMCs, collected before TCRalphabeta/CD19-depleted stem cell transplant. CDR3 nucleotides: TGTGCCAGCAGTCTAAGTAGGGGGCGAGAGACCCAGTACTTC. This encodes CASSLSRGRETQYF. The full variable domain, in which reference TRBV28 and TRBJ2-5 provide the parts outside the CDR3, is DVKVTQSSRYLVKRTGEKVFLECVQDMDHENMFWYRQDPGLGLRLIYFSYDVKMKEKGDIPEGYSVSREKKERFSLILESASTNQTSMYLCASSLSRGRETQYFGPGTRLLVL.